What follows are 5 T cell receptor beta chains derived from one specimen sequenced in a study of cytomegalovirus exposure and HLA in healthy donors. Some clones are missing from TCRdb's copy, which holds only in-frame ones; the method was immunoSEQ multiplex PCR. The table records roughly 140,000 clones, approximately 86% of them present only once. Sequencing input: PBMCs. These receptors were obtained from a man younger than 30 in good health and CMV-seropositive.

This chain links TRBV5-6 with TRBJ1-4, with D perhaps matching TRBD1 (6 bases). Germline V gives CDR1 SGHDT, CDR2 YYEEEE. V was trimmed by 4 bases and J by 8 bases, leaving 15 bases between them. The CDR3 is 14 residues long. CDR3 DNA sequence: TGTGCCAGCAGCCAGAGGGGAGGGGGGGAAAAACTGTTTTTT. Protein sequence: CASSQRGGGEKLFF.

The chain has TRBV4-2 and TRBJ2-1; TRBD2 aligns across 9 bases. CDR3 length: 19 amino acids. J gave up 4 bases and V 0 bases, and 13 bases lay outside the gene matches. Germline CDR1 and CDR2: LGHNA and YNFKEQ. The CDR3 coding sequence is TGTGCCAGCAGCCAAGAGGGATGGGAGGTAGCGGGAGCTTACAATGAGCAGTTCTTC. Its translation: CASSQEGWEVAGAYNEQFF.

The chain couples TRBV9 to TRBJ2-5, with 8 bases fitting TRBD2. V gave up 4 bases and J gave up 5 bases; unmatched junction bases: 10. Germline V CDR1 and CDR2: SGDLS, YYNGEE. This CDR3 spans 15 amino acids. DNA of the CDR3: TGTGCCAGCAGCCTTGCCGGGACTAGGGGGGAGACCCAGTACTTC. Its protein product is CASSLAGTRGETQYF.

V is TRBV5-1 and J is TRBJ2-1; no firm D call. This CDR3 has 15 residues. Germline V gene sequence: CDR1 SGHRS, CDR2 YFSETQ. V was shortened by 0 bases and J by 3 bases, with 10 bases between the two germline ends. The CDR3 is CASSLDSPYYNEQFF. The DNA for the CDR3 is TGCGCCAGCAGCTTGGATTCCCCCTACTACAATGAGCAGTTCTTC.

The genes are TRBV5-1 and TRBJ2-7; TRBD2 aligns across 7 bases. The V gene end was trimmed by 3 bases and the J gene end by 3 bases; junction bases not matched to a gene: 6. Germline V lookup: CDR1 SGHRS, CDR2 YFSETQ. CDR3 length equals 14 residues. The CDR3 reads CASSSRTGGYEQYF. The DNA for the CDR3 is TGCGCCAGCAGCTCTAGGACGGGAGGCTACGAGCAGTACTTC.